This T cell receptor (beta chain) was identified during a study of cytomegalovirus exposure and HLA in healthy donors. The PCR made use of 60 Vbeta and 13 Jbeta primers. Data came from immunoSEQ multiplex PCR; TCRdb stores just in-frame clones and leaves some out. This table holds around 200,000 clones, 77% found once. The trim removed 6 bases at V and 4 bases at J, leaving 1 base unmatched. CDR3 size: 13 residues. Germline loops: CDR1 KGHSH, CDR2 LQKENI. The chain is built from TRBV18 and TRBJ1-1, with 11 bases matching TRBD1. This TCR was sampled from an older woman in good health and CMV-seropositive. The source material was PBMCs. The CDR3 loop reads CASSGQGGTEAFF. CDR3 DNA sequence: TGTGCCAGCTCGGGACAGGGGGGCACTGAAGCTTTCTTT. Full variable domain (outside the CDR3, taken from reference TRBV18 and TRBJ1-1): NAGVMQNPRHLVRRRGQEARLRCSPMKGHSHVYWYRQLPEEGLKFMVYLQKENIIDESGMPKERFSAEFPKEGPSILRIQQVVRGDSAAYFCASSGQGGTEAFFGQGTRLTVV.